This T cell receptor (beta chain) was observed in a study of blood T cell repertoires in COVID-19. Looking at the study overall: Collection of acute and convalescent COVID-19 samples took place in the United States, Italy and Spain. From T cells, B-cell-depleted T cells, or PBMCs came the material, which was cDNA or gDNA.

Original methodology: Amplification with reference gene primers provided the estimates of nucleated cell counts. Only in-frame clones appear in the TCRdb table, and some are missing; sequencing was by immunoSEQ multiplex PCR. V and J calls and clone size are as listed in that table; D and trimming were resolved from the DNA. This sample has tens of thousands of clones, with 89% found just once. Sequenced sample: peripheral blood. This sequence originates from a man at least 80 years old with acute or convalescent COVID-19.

Here the CDR3 DNA reads TGCAGCGTTGTCGGGGAGAACACTGAAGCTTTCTTT. Translation gives CSVVGENTEAFF. The rearrangement links TRBV29-1 to TRBJ1-1; D unclear. Germline lookup yields CDR1 SQVTM and CDR2 ANQGSEA. V shed 4 bases and J shed 1 base, with 7 bases lying between them. This CDR3 spans 12 amino acids. Drawing the rest from reference TRBV29-1 and TRBJ1-1, the complete variable domain is SAVISQKPSRDICQRGTSLTIQCQVDSQVTMMFWYRQQPGQSLTLIATANQGSEATYESGFVIDKFPISRPNLTFSTLTVSNMSPEDSSIYLCSVVGENTEAFFGQGTRLTVV.